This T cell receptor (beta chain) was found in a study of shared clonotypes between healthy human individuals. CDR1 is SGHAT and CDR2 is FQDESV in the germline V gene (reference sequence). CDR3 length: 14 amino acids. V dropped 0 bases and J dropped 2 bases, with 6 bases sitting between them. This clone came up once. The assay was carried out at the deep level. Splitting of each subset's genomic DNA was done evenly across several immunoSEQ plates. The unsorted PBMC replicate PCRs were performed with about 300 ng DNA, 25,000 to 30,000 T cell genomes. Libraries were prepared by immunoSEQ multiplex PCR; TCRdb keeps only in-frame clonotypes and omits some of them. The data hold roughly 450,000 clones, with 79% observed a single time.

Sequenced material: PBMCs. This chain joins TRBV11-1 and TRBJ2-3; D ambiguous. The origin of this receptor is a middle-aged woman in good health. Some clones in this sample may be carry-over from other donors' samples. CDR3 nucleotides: TGTGCCAGCAGCTTAGCAGTTTTCACAGATACGCAGTATTTT. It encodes CASSLAVFTDTQYF.